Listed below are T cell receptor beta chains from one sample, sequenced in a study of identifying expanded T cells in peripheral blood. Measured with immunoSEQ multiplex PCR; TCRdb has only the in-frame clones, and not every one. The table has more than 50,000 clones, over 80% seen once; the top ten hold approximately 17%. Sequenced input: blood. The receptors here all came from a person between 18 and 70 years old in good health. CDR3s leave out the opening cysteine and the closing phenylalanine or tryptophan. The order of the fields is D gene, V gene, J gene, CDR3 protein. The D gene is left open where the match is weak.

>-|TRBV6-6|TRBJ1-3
ASSSTRESRNTIY
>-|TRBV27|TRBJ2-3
ASSFIGVSDTQY
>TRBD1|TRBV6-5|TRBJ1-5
ASSRSGQGEQPQH
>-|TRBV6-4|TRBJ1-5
ASSDSIGRNQPQH
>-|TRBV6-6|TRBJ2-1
ASSYEGYNEQF
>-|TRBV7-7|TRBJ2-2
ASSLTPQNTGELF
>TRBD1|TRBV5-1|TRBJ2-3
ASSRPGVAQGATDTQY
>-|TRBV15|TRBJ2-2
ATSRRRDTGELF
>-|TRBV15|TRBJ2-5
ATSRDRAGGRETQY
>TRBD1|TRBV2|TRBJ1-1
ASRGTDFNEAF
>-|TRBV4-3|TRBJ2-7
ASSQDAGLGYEQY
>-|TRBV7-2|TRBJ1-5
ASSLVGRPQH
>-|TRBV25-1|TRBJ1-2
ASTRGNGGQGYT
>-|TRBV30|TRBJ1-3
AWSGQLNSGNTIY
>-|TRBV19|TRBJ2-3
ATAGSGTDTQY
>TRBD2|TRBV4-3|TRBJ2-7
ASSQDRGLAGGWAPQQY
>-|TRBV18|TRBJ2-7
ASSPNTDIYEQY
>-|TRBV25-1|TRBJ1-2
ASRGGVGGYT
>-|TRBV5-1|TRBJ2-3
ASILGAGGSTDTQY
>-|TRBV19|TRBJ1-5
ARDSINQPQH
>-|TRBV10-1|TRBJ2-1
AGRGGPKAEQF
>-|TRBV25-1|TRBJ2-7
ASSESGVDYEQY
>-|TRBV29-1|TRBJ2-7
SVSAAYEQY
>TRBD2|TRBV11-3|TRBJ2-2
ASSSTLAGRNTGELF
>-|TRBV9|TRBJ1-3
ASSVGGARTGNTIY
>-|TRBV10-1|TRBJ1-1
ASSESGRTEAF
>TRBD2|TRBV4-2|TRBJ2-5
ASSQETSGQETQY
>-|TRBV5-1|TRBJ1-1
ASSLAALGTEAF
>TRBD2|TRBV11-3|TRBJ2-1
ASSVQSGTYNEQF
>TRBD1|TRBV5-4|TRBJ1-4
ASSSTDRGDEKLF
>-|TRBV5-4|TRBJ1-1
ASSRPGGENTEAF
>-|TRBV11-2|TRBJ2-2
ASSERLVPGELF
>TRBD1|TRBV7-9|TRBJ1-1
ASSRGQGNTEAF
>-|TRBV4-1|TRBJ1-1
ASSQVKVNTEAF
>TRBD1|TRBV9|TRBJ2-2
ASSKQGESPGELF
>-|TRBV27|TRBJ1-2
ASSLSGGGNYGYT
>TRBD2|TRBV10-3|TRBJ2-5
AISELAGGDQETQY
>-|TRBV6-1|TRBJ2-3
ASSETAARGDTQY
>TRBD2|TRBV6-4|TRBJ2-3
ASSERGGTDTQY
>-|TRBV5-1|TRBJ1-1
ASSPGISQGLNTEAF
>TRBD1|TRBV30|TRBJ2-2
AWSGMDRGRTGELF
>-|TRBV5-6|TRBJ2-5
ASSLVGRDETQY
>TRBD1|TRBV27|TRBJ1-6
ASRTRGSHSPLH
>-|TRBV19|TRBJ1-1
ASSYLGVKNTEAF
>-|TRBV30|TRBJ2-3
AWRLGGLTDTQY
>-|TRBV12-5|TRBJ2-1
ASGLHNEQF
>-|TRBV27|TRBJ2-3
ASSIAGPHSSTDTQY
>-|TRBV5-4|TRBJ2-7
ASSQAGAGLSYEQY
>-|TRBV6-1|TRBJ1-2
ASSERQLYGYT
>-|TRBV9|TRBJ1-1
ASSTTGSNTEAF
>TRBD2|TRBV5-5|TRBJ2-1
ASSLELARDDEQF
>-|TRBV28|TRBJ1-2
ASSSSGPSNYGYT
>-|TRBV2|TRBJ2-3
ASSERDRTDTQY
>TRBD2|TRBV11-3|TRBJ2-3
ASSLVAGGSTDTQY
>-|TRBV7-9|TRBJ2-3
ASSLGGDQY
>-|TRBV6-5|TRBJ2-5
ASSYEVGSQETQY
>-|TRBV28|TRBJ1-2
ASSLMRGDYGYT
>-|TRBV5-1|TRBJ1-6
ASSRDRNPNSPLH
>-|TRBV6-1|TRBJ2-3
ASSEGTADTQY
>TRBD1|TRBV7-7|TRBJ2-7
ASSPQTGGHEQY